This T cell receptor (beta chain) was retrieved from a study of blood T cell repertoires in COVID-19. Study-wide background: The cDNA or gDNA used as material had been derived from T cells, B-cell-depleted T cells, or PBMCs.

Participant ages covered 18 to 89 years across 20 to 30 US areas. This clone was counted a few times. Per the authors' pipeline: Amplified reference gene primers provided the basis for estimating nucleated cell counts. Generated by immunoSEQ multiplex PCR, the TCRdb table keeps only in-frame clones and is missing some. The V and J calls and clone size were taken over from that table, and D and trimming were inferred from the DNA. This sample yields about 270,000 clones, of which more than 85% are seen a single time; roughly 2.9% belongs to the top ten. This clonotype was sampled from a man aged 40-49 years who had been exposed to COVID-19. Sequencing used PBMCs or T cells enriched from blood (not recorded which).

CDR3 residues: CASSFPGTGGGYTF. DNA of the CDR3: TGTGCCAGCTCCTTTCCCGGGACAGGAGGAGGCTACACCTTC. The V gene is TRBV11-2, the J gene TRBJ1-2, with 8 bases matching TRBD1. Germline V lookup: CDR1 SGHAT, CDR2 FQNNGV. The CDR3 length is 14 residues. After removal of 8 bases from V and 8 bases from J, the junction contained 13 bases not matched to a gene.